This T cell receptor (beta chain) stems from a study of control samples from healthy donors and cancer patients. TCRdb keeps only in-frame clones here, not all; method: immunoSEQ multiplex PCR. The data show about 150,000 clones, about 93% seen once. V gave up 2 bases and J gave up 1 base, with 2 bases separating them. Germline lookup yields CDR1 SGHDN and CDR2 FVKESK. CDR3 length equals 12 residues. This TCR was sampled from a man aged 50 to 59 in good health. What was sequenced was blood. This chain links TRBV14 with TRBJ1-1; D unclear. The CDR3 loop reads CASSQWNTEAFF. The CDR3 DNA follows: TGTGCCAGCAGCCAATGGAACACTGAAGCTTTCTTT.